Each of the 12 T cell receptor beta chains below was sequenced from the same sample in a study of T cells in Graves' hyperthyroidism and ophthalmopathy. TCR beta CDR3 sequences were amplified from RNA transcripts. The TCR CDR3 was amplified in a first-round RT-PCR using the HTBI primer set. A single record per CDR3 protein comes from TCRdb applying MiXCR to the multiplex PCR reads. Altogether around 620,000 distinct CDR3 sequences are present, around 15% being singletons, with the ten largest covering 3% to 4.5%. The sequenced material came from blood. These receptors all come from a woman aged 30 to 39 with Graves' hyperthyroidism.

J is TRBJ2-5 and V is TRBV29-1; no reliable D call. Trimming took off 4 bases at V and 1 base at J, with 7 bases between the two ends. The CDR3 is 12 residues long. Germline CDR1 is SQVTM and CDR2 is ANQGSEA. The CDR3 DNA sequence: TGCAGCGTTGCGTCAGCCCAAGAGACCCAGTACTTC. Amino acid sequence: CSVASAQETQYF.

This clonotype was detected only a few times. The chain combines TRBV2 with TRBJ2-2; D may be TRBD2 (6 bases). Germline values: CDR1 SNHLY, CDR2 FYNNEI. The CDR3 runs 14 residues. Trimming stripped 6 bases from V and 3 bases from J, with 11 bases between. The CDR3 region is CASRGTVDTGELFF. For the CDR3, the DNA is TGTGCCAGCAGAGGGACTGTGGACACCGGGGAGCTGTTTTTT.

This clonotype turned up a few times. CDR3 nucleotide sequence: TGTGCCAGCAGCTTAAGTTATTCTAGCGGGAGTACCGGGGAGCTGTTTTTT. Its protein product is CASSLSYSSGSTGELFF. The V call is TRBV7-3, the J call TRBJ2-2, with 10 nucleotides matching TRBD2. CDR1 and CDR2 from the germline V gene are SGHTA and FQGTGA. This CDR3 has 17 residues. Trimming cost V 1 base and J 5 bases; bases outside gene matches: 7.

Ten or more counts support this clonotype. V usage is TRBV2 and J usage is TRBJ1-1, with D tentatively TRBD1 (6 bases). Germline V gene lookup returns CDR1 SNHLY and CDR2 FYNNEI. V was shortened by 1 base and J by 10 bases, with 10 bases between the two germline ends. The CDR3 sequence is 12 residues long. The chain's CDR3 is CASSEDGGRAFF. The CDR3 coding sequence is TGTGCCAGCAGTGAAGATGGGGGCAGAGCTTTCTTT.

This clonotype has ten or more counts. The J gene is TRBJ2-7, the V gene TRBV18, with D tentatively TRBD2 (6 bases). The V gene's germline CDR1 is KGHSH and CDR2 LQKENI. The CDR3 is 12 residues long. Trimming cost V 5 bases and J 6 bases, with 11 bases left between them. The CDR3 loop is CASSTSSGEQYF. The CDR3, as DNA: TGTGCCAGCTCAACTAGTAGCGGCGAGCAGTACTTC.

This clonotype came up a few times. The chain's CDR3 is CASSQGLAEGSEQFF. The CDR3 bases are TGTGCCAGCTCACAGGGACTAGCGGAAGGTAGTGAGCAGTTCTTC. The gene calls are TRBV18 and TRBJ2-1, with TRBD2 matching over 11 bases. J lost 9 bases, V lost 4 bases, and 8 bases had no gene match. Germline CDR1 and CDR2: KGHSH and LQKENI. The length of the CDR3 is 15 residues.

This clonotype was observed at least ten times. The V and J genes are TRBV3-1 and TRBJ1-1, with D possibly TRBD1 on 5 matching bases. Trimming took 1 base from V and 1 from J, leaving 10 bases between them. Germline-derived CDR1 and CDR2 are LGHDT and YNNKEL (reference sequence). The CDR3 is 15 amino acids. CDR3 protein: CASSQVGATNTEAFF. The CDR3 DNA sequence: TGTGCCAGCAGCCAAGTAGGGGCTACGAACACTGAAGCTTTCTTT.

J is TRBJ2-2 and V is TRBV25-1; TRBD1 agrees at 7 bases. CDR3 length: 17 amino acids. V trimming: 8 bases; J trimming: 0 bases; junction bases outside the gene matches: 12. Germline V gene lookup returns CDR1 MGHDK and CDR2 SYGVNS. DNA of the CDR3: TGTGCCAGCGGCCCCTTCTCCGGGACAGCGAACACCGGGGAGCTGTTTTTT. It codes for CASGPFSGTANTGELFF.

This clonotype was counted many times. CDR3 in amino acids: CASSGRGDLRFGTDTQYF. In nucleotides, the CDR3 is TGTGCCAGCAGTGGCAGGGGAGACTTGCGTTTTGGCACAGATACGCAGTATTTT. V and J are TRBV28 and TRBJ2-3, with a tentative D call TRBD1 (6 bases). CDR3 length equals 18 residues. The germline CDR1 and CDR2 sequences are MDHEN and SYDVKM. Trimming cost V 5 bases and J 1 base, with 22 bases left between them.

This clonotype appeared many times. The rearrangement uses TRBV3-1 and TRBJ1-1; possible D gene TRBD1, 5 bases. V was clipped by 3 bases and J by 5 bases, with 19 bases between them. The germline V gene has CDR1 LGHDT and CDR2 YNNKEL (reference sequence). This CDR3 is 16 amino acids long. CDR3 protein: CASSQFGAGAGTEAFF. In DNA form, the CDR3 reads TGTGCCAGCAGCCAGTTTGGGGCAGGTGCAGGGACTGAAGCTTTCTTT.

DNA for the CDR3: TGTGCCTGGAGGGGACCCGGACACGCGGGGCACTATGGCTACACCTTC. Translated: CAWRGPGHAGHYGYTF. J is TRBJ1-2 and V is TRBV30, with D possibly being TRBD1 (5 bases). Trimming took off 3 bases at V and 3 bases at J, with 20 bases between the two ends. The CDR3 sequence is 16 residues long. Germline CDR1 GTSNPN, CDR2 SVGIG (reference sequence).

The chain uses TRBV27 and TRBJ1-2, with TRBD1 identical over 7 bases. The germline V gene has CDR1 MNHEY and CDR2 SMNVEV (reference sequence). This CDR3 has 13 amino acids. Trimming took 6 bases from V and 3 from J; bases not matched to a gene: 4. As DNA, the CDR3 is TGTGCCAGCAGCCAAGGGGGCGACTATGGCTACACCTTC. Encoded protein: CASSQGGDYGYTF.